This T cell receptor beta chain was captured in a study of graft-versus-host responses after intestinal transplantation. As for the study in general: Each of the recipients got a multivisceral, liver-intestinal, or isolated intestinal transplant. Recipients were all induced with anti-thymocyte globulin, then given tacrolimus and steroids for 2 to 3 years.

TCRdb's table, derived via immunoSEQ multiplex PCR, lists solely in-frame clones and lacks some. The table shows around 120,000 clones, with 90% occurring only once. Study-level findings and limits: Graft-donor T cell macrochimerism coincided with high graft-versus-host to host-versus-graft clonal ratios in allografts.

Germline assignment: CDR1 GTSNPN and CDR2 SVGIG (reference sequence). This CDR3 is 16 amino acids long. V gave up 3 bases and J gave up 5 bases; unmatched junction bases: 16. On this clone: Its target is not known.

The source material was unstimulated CD4+ T cells sorted from spleen or lymph node cells, sampled before intestinal transplant. The genes are TRBV30 and TRBJ2-7; 7 bases line up with TRBD1. The clonotype was recovered from a human donor who received an intestinal transplant. CDR3: CAWSWVRGKGIHEQYF. CDR3 nucleotides: TGTGCCTGGAGCTGGGTCAGGGGGAAGGGGATACACGAGCAGTACTTC.